This TCR beta chain was captured by sequencing in a study of shared clonotypes between healthy human individuals. Here immunoSEQ multiplex PCR was the method, and the copy in TCRdb shows in-frame clones only, minus some. The sample lists over a million clones; approximately 80% were seen once. Sequencing used memory CD4+ T cells from PBMCs. The subset denotes: CD45RA-negative fraction. This receptor was taken from a man aged 18 to 29 in good health. Some clones in this sample may be carry-over from other donors' samples.

In nucleotides, the CDR3 is TGTGCCAGCAGTGGGGGACATGCCGGGGAGCTGTTTTTT. This translates into CASSGGHAGELFF. The chain is built from TRBV6-1 and TRBJ2-2; tentative D call: TRBD1 (6 bases). CDR1 is MNHNS, CDR2 SASEGT, per germline. The length of the CDR3 is 13 residues. V was clipped by 4 bases and J by 6 bases, with 9 bases between them.